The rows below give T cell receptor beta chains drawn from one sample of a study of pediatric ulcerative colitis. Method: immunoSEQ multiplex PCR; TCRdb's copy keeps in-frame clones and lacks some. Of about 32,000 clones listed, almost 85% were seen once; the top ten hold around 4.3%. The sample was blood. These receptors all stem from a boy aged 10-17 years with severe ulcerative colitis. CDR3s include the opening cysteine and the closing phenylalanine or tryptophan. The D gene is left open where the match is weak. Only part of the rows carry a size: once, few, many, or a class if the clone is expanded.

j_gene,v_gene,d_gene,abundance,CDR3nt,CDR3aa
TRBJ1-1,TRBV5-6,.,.,TGTGCCAGCAGCTTGGCCCTCGTGAACACTGAAGCTTTCTTT,CASSLALVNTEAFF
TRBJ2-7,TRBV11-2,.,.,TGTGCCAGCAGCCTAATGGTCGACCGCTACGAGCAGTACTTC,CASSLMVDRYEQYF
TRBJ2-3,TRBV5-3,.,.,TGTGCCAGAAGCCTAAGTCTGTATACGCAGTATTTT,CARSLSLYTQYF
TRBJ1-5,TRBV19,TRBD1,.,TGTGCCAGTAGTAGCAGGGGGAATGGCAATCAGCCCCAGCATTTT,CASSSRGNGNQPQHF
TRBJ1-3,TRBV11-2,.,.,TGTGCCAGCAGTCCTCGGGGTCTTCGGAACACCATATATTTT,CASSPRGLRNTIYF
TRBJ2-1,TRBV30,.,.,TGTGCCTGGGGACAGACCTCCTACAATGAGCAGTTCTTC,CAWGQTSYNEQFF
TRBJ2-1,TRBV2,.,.,TGTGCCAGCAGTGAGGACCGCGGGGATGAGCAGTTCTTC,CASSEDRGDEQFF
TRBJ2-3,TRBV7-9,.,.,TGTGCCAGCAGCTTACTCCCCGGGGGAGACACAGATACGCAGTATTTT,CASSLLPGGDTDTQYF
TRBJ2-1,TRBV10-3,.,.,TGTGCCATCAGAGGACAGAATCGGACTAGTACGAATGAGCAGTTCTTC,CAIRGQNRTSTNEQFF
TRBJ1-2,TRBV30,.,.,TGTGCCTGGAGTGAGGGTGGGGGATACTATGGCTACACCTTC,CAWSEGGGYYGYTF
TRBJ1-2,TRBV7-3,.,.,TGTGCCAGCAGCTTAATGCCAGGTAGCTATGGCTACACCTTC,CASSLMPGSYGYTF
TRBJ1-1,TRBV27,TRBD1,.,TGTGCCAGCAGCTTGAGGGGGCACACTGAAGCTTTCTTT,CASSLRGHTEAFF
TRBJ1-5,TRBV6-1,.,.,TGTGCCAGCAGTGAAGGCACAGGTAATCAGCCCCAGCATTTT,CASSEGTGNQPQHF
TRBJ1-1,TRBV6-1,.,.,TGTGCCAGCATTTGGAGTTCGAACACTGAAGCTTTCTTT,CASIWSSNTEAFF
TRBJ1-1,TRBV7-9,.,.,TGTGCCAGCAGCGTGACTGCGAACACTGAAGCTTTCTTT,CASSVTANTEAFF
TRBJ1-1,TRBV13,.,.,TGTGCCAGCAGCTCTAGCCCTAGGGCGTTTGAAGCTTTCTTT,CASSSSPRAFEAFF
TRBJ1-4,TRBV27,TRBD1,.,TGTGCCAGCCGAAAATACCTCAGGGACAGGGGTAATGAAAAACTGTTTTTT,CASRKYLRDRGNEKLFF
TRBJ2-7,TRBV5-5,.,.,TGTGCCAGCAGCTTGGGGGTCCCGCGTTTGGGAGGCGAGCAGTACTTC,CASSLGVPRLGGEQYF
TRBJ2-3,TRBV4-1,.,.,TGCGCCAGCAGCCAAGCTCCGCAGGGGCCCCTCACAGATACGCAGTATTTT,CASSQAPQGPLTDTQYF
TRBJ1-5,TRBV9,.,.,TGTGCCAGCAGCGTAGGGACAGGCAATCAGCCCCAGCATTTT,CASSVGTGNQPQHF
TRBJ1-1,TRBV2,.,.,TGTGCCACCCAAGGGGCAGTTAACACTGAAGCTTTCTTT,CATQGAVNTEAFF
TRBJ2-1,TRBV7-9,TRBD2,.,TGTGCCAGCAGCCCCATATCTAGCGGGGTAGACAATGAGCAGTTCTTC,CASSPISSGVDNEQFF
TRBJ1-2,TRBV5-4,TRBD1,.,TGTGCCAGCCGTGGACAGGGGGACTATGGCTACACCTTC,CASRGQGDYGYTF
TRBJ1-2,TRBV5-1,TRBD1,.,TGCGCCAGCAGCTGGGGGACAGCCGACGATAACTATGGCTACACCTTC,CASSWGTADDNYGYTF
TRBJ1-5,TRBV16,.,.,TGTGCCAGCAGCCGGCCTCAGGGAAATCAGCCCCAGCATTTT,CASSRPQGNQPQHF
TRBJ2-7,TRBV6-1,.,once,TGTGCCAGCACGGAGTACAGGGTCTCCTACGAGCAGTACTTC,CASTEYRVSYEQYF
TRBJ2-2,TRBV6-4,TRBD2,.,TGTGCCAGCAGTGACAACGTGCGGGGGGCCGGGGAGCTGTTTTTT,CASSDNVRGAGELFF
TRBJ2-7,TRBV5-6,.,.,TGTGCCAGCAGCTTGGCTCTGCAAGGGGCCTACGAGCAGTACTTC,CASSLALQGAYEQYF
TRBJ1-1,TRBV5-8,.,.,TGTGCCAGCAGCTTTCAGGTCAAGCACACTGAAGCTTTCTTT,CASSFQVKHTEAFF
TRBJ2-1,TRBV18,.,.,TGTGCCAGCTCACCGGGCCAGCGGGGACACTACAATGAGCAGTTCTTC,CASSPGQRGHYNEQFF